The rows below give T cell receptor beta chains drawn from one sample of a study of Graves' ophthalmopathy and Graves' hyperthyroidism. TCRdb re-called the multiplex PCR reads through MiXCR, storing one row per CDR3 protein. This table holds about 210,000 distinct CDR3 sequences, 25% to 35% found once. Material for sequencing was peripheral blood. The receptors stem from a middle-aged man with Graves' ophthalmopathy. The CDR3 runs from the conserved cysteine through the conserved F or W.

v_call,j_call,cdr3_length,cdr3_aa
TRBV7-2,TRBJ2-7,16,CASSLGLAGGFDEQYF
TRBV7-3,TRBJ2-2,14,CASSSKNSPGELFF
TRBV12-3/TRBV12-4,TRBJ2-5,16,CASSLAGGGTQETQYF
TRBV20-1,TRBJ1-3,14,CSARDPGAGNTIYF
TRBV28,TRBJ2-7,11,CASSSTYEQYF
TRBV11-1,TRBJ2-2,15,CASSPGLTITGELFF
TRBV29-1,TRBJ2-3,14,CSVLVLAGADTQYF
TRBV6-1,TRBJ2-7,15,CASSGARGQSYEQYF
TRBV29-1,TRBJ1-1,14,CSVEDNRGNAEAFF
TRBV6-2/TRBV6-3,TRBJ1-1,16,CASSYPVSGKGTEAFF
TRBV2,TRBJ1-2,14,CASSELARLSGYTF
TRBV9,TRBJ1-5,19,CASKAPNRIRRYSNQPQHF
TRBV28,TRBJ1-5,16,CASSLTNLVRNQPQHF
TRBV4-3,TRBJ1-2,15,CASSQGRKANYGYTF
TRBV6-2/TRBV6-3,TRBJ1-2,13,CASTSSDNYGYTF
TRBV12-3/TRBV12-4,TRBJ1-2,13,CASSPTGGWGYTF
TRBV11-2,TRBJ2-2,17,CASSLTGSGSAGGELFF
TRBV5-1,TRBJ1-5,13,CASSLNPNQPQHF
TRBV3-1,TRBJ2-7,14,CASSQEVAVYEQYF
TRBV12-3/TRBV12-4,TRBJ1-1,16,CASRPTQGARNTEAFF
TRBV30,TRBJ2-6,19,CAWSVSTGMGISGANVLTF
TRBV4-1,TRBJ2-2,14,CASSLRENTGELFF
TRBV19,TRBJ1-1,13,CASRYTDGTEAFF
TRBV12-3/TRBV12-4,TRBJ1-1,14,CASSFGYTNTEAFF
TRBV28,TRBJ2-7,16,CASSFKGSGSSYEQYF
TRBV28,TRBJ2-5,16,CASSLSGTVFRATQYF
TRBV18,TRBJ2-1,15,CASSGRTSGRNEQFF
TRBV2,TRBJ2-7,14,CASSALAGGSEQYF
TRBV5-1,TRBJ2-7,14,CASSPGQIIYEQYF
TRBV27,TRBJ2-5,14,CASSLYRGRETQYF
TRBV11-3,TRBJ1-1,19,CASSLPLTGAVGMNTEAFF
TRBV12-3/TRBV12-4,TRBJ2-7,13,CASSPELNDEQYF
TRBV6-5,TRBJ2-2,17,CASSYSFAGGNTGELFF
TRBV12-3/TRBV12-4,TRBJ1-5,15,CASSLDRGPNQPQHF
TRBV12-3/TRBV12-4,TRBJ1-5,15,CASSSRTLISQPQHF
TRBV28,TRBJ2-2,14,CASTRGKNTGELFF
TRBV29-1,TRBJ2-1,14,CSVDGARGYNEQFF
TRBV6-2/TRBV6-3,TRBJ2-5,18,CASSEGTSGSPWEETQYF
TRBV6-5,TRBJ1-1,15,CASSFDGRRRTEAFF
TRBV7-8,TRBJ1-5,14,CASSLFSGNQPQHF
TRBV20-1,TRBJ1-2,13,CSARPGGYYGYTF
TRBV4-3,TRBJ2-7,15,CASSQDDAPWYEQYF